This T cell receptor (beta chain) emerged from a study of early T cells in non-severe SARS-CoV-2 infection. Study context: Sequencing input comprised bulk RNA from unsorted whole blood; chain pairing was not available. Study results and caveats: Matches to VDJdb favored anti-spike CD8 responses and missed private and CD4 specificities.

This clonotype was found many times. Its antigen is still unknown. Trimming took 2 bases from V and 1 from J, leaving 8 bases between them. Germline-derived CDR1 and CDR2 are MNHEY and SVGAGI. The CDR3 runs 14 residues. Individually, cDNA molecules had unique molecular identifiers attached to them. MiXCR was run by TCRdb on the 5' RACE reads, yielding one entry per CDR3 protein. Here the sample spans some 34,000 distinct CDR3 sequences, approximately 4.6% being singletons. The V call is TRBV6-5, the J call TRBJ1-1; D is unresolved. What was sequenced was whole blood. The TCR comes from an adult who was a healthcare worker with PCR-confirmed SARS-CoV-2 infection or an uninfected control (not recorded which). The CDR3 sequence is CASSYGHRNTEAFF. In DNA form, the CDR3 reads TGTGCCAGCAGTTACGGGCATCGGAACACTGAAGCTTTCTTT.